The 10 T cell receptor beta chains given below trace back to one sample, sequenced in a study of T cell repertoires in cytomegalovirus infection. TCRdb used MiXCR to reprocess the reads, holding one entry per CDR3 protein. The sample includes some 700,000 distinct CDR3 sequences, around 32% seen only once; the top ten take about 20%. These receptors lack a known antigen. The sequenced sample was cultured PBMCs, obtained from culture after CMV antigen stimulation. The source of these receptors is a human donor in good health (CMV status not recorded). Some clones in this sample may be carry-over from other donors' samples.

The chain carries TRBV7-2 and TRBJ2-3; D is perhaps TRBD1 or TRBD2 (5 bases each). Trimming stripped 1 base from V and 3 bases from J, with 17 bases between. From germline, CDR1 is SGHTA and CDR2 FQGNSA. This CDR3 contains 17 residues. The CDR3 DNA follows: TGTGCCAGCAGCTTAGGGGGCTTTGGAGGCAAGACAGATACGCAGTATTTT. Encoded protein: CASSLGGFGGKTDTQYF. The full variable domain, completed using reference TRBV7-2 and TRBJ2-3, is GAGVSQSPSNKVTEKGKDVELRCDPISGHTALYWYRQSLGQGLEFLIYFQGNSAPDKSGLPSDRFSAERTGGSVSTLTIQRTQQEDSAVYLCASSLGGFGGKTDTQYFGPGTRLTVL.

V is TRBV7-9 and J is TRBJ2-1; D gene unclear. The CDR3 has 14 amino acids. Per germline, CDR1 SEHNR and CDR2 FQNEAQ (reference sequence). V lost 4 bases, J lost 5 bases, and 12 bases lay in between. The CDR3 loop reads CASSSGRGDNEQFF. For the CDR3, the DNA is TGTGCCAGCAGCTCCGGACGTGGAGACAATGAGCAGTTCTTC.

This clonotype was observed a handful of times. This chain connects TRBV7-6 to TRBJ2-7; D is unresolved. The germline V gene encodes CDR1 SGHVS and CDR2 FNYEAQ. This CDR3 spans 12 amino acids. V shed 5 bases and J shed 7 bases, with 12 bases lying between them. CDR3 protein: CASSASVGEQYF. As DNA, the CDR3 is TGTGCCAGCAGCGCCTCTGTAGGGGAGCAGTACTTC.

The chain uses TRBV7-2 and TRBJ2-5; D remains unclear. Germline V gene sequence: CDR1 SGHTA, CDR2 FQGNSA. The CDR3 extends over 14 amino acids. Between the trimmed V and J ends, which lost 4 bases and 5 bases, there was a span of 14 bases. The CDR3 nucleotides read TGTGCCAGCAGCTCCTCTATGTCCGCTGAGACCCAGTACTTC. Protein product: CASSSSMSAETQYF.

This clonotype appeared a few times. The chain links TRBV4-3 to TRBJ1-5, with a weak D call TRBD1 (5 bases). CDR1 LGHNA and CDR2 YSLEER come from the germline V gene. The CDR3 totals 16 residues. Trimming removed 1 base at V and 6 bases at J, with 16 bases between. The CDR3 region is CASSQGTGVGIQPQHF. CDR3 coding DNA: TGCGCCAGCAGCCAAGGCACAGGAGTCGGGATTCAGCCCCAGCATTTT.

In this sample, this clonotype turned up a few times. The chain joins TRBV20-1 to TRBJ2-6; no definite D call. Germline V CDR1 and CDR2: DFQATT, SNEGSKA (reference sequence). Between the trimmed V and J ends, which lost 1 base and 3 bases, there was a span of 1 base. This CDR3 has 12 amino acids. CDR3 in amino acids: CSARGGANVLTF. The CDR3, as DNA: TGCAGTGCTAGAGGTGGGGCCAACGTCCTGACTTTC.

A note on this clonotype: Relative to the germline gene, one junction end is altered; a read error may explain this. The chain employs TRBV5-3 and TRBJ2-1; 12 bases match TRBD1. TRBV5-3 is designated an ORF whose function remains uncertain. The CDR3 contains 17 residues. The CDR3 coding sequence is TGTGCCAGAAGCTTTGTGGGACAGGGGGCGCGTTACAAAGAGCAGTTCTTC. Amino acid sequence: CARSFVGQGARYKEQFF.

This clonotype showed up many times. This chain connects TRBV7-6 to TRBJ2-3; TRBD1 matches 7 bases. The CDR3 is made up of 15 amino acids. With 5 bases clipped from V and 3 bases from J, the junction kept 8 bases outside the gene matches. Looked up from germline, CDR1 is SGHVS and CDR2 is FNYEAQ. The CDR3 protein is CASSARRTGTDTQYF. DNA for the CDR3: TGTGCCAGCAGCGCGCGCCGGACAGGAACAGATACGCAGTATTTT.

The CDR3 loop reads CASSTGRATGIYSYEQYF. The CDR3, as DNA: TGTGCCAGCAGTACGGGGCGGGCGACAGGGATTTACTCCTACGAGCAGTACTTC. The J gene is TRBJ2-7, the V gene TRBV27; the match to TRBD1 covers 7 bases. Per the germline V gene, CDR1 is MNHEY and CDR2 is SMNVEV (reference sequence). V dropped 5 bases and J dropped 0; count of bases not matched to a gene: 16. The CDR3 extends over 18 amino acids.

This clonotype appeared many times. The V gene is TRBV7-8, the J gene TRBJ2-3; 7 nucleotides agree with TRBD2. The CDR3 runs 14 residues. V gave up 8 bases and J gave up 0 bases; unmatched junction bases: 5. Germline V gene sequence: CDR1 SGHVS, CDR2 FQNEAQ. The CDR3 is CASGASGSTDTQYF. The CDR3, as DNA: TGTGCCAGCGGGGCTAGCGGAAGCACAGATACGCAGTATTTT.